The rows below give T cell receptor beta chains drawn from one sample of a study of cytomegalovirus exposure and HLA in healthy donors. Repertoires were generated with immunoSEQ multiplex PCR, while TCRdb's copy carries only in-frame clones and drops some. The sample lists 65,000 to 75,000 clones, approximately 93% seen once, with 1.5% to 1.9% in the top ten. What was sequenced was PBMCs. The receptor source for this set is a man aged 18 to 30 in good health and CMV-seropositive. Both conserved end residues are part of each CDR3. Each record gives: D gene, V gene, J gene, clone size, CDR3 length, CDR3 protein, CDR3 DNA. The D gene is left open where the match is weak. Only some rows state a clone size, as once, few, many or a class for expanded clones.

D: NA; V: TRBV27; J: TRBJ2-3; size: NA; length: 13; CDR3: CASSSNEFDTQYF; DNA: TGTGCCAGCAGTTCAAACGAGTTCGATACGCAGTATTTT
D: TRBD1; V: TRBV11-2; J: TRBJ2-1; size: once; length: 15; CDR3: CASSLGGTGALQQFF; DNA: TGTGCCAGCAGCTTGGGTGGGACAGGGGCCCTCCAGCAGTTCTTC
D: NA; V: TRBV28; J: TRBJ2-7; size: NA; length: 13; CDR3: CASSDRNSYEQYF; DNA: TGTGCCAGCAGTGACAGGAATTCCTACGAGCAGTACTTC
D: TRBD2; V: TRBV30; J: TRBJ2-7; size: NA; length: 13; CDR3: CAWSTSGAYEQYF; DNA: TGTGCCTGGAGCACTAGCGGGGCCTACGAGCAGTACTTC
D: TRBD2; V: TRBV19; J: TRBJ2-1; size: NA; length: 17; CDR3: CASSIGLGGLAGNEQFF; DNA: TGTGCCAGTAGTATCGGTTTAGGGGGACTAGCGGGAAATGAGCAGTTCTTC
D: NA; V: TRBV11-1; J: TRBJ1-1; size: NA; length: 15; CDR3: CASSNHLTANTEAFF; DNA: TGTGCCAGCAGCAACCACCTGACAGCGAACACTGAAGCTTTCTTT
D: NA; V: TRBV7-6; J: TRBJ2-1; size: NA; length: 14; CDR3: CASSSREIGNEQFF; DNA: TGTGCCAGCAGCTCGAGGGAAATAGGAAATGAGCAGTTCTTC
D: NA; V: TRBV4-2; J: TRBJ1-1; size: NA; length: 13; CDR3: CASSPGGGTEAFF; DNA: TGTGCCAGCAGCCCCGGGGGTGGTACTGAAGCTTTCTTT
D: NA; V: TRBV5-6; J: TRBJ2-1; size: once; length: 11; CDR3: CACSRYNEQFF; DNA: TGTGCCTGTAGCAGATACAATGAGCAGTTCTTC
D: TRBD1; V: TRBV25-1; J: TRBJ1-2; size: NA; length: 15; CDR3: CASESGTGANYGYTF; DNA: TGTGCCAGCGAGAGTGGGACAGGAGCTAACTATGGCTACACCTTC
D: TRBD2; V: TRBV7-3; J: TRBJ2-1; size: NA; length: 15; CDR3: CASSLKLAGYNEQFF; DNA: TGTGCCAGCAGCTTAAAACTAGCGGGGTACAATGAGCAGTTCTTC
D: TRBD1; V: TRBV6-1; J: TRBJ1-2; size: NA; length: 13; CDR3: CASTTGGGYGYTF; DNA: TGTGCCAGCACCACAGGGGGCGGCTATGGCTACACCTTC
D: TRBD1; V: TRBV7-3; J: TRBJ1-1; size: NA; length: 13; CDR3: CASRDSQNTEAFF; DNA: TGTGCCAGCCGGGACAGCCAGAACACTGAAGCTTTCTTT
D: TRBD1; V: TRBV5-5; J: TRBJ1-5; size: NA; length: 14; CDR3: CASSYSGGNQPQHF; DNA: TGTGCCAGCAGCTACTCAGGGGGGAATCAGCCCCAGCATTTT
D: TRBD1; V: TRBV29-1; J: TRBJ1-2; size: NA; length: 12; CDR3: CSVGTGGYGYTF; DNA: TGCAGCGTTGGGACAGGGGGCTATGGCTACACCTTC
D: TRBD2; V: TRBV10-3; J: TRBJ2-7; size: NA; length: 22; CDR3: CAISDRSSGSFDLKLSDHEQYF; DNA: TGTGCCATCAGTGATAGGTCTAGCGGGAGTTTTGACCTGAAGCTTAGCGATCACGAGCAGTACTTC
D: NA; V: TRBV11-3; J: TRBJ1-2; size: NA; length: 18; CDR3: CASSLGRGAGATNYGYTF; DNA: TGTGCCAGCAGCTTAGGCCGCGGGGCGGGGGCTACCAACTATGGCTACACCTTC
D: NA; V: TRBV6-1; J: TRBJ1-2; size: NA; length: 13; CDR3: CASSRTVNYGYTF; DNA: TGTGCCAGCAGCAGGACAGTCAACTATGGCTACACCTTC